This TCR beta chain was found in a study of OX40 agonist ivuxolimab in advanced cancers. The study, taken as a whole, reports: Dosing at 0.1 to 3.0 mg/kg was accompanied by clonal expansion of CD4+ and CD8+ blood T cells by week 6.

Germline lookup yields CDR1 SGHRS and CDR2 YFSETQ. This CDR3 has 16 residues. The J segment lost 6 bases and the V segment lost 5 bases, leaving 12 bases of the junction unmatched. Assay: immunoSEQ multiplex PCR; the TCRdb copy retains only in-frame clones and omits some. The sample carries roughly 41,000 clones, around four fifths recorded once. Regarding this clone: Its target is not known.

This chain links TRBV5-1 with TRBJ2-2; 8 nucleotides align to TRBD1. The receptor was derived from an adult with an advanced solid tumor such as melanoma, head and neck, liver or kidney cancer. The sample was CD4+ or CD8+ T cells sorted from blood, taken in a trial of the OX40 agonist ivuxolimab. CDR3 residues: CASRSGQGIIPGELFF. In nucleotides, the CDR3 is TGCGCCAGCAGGTCCGGACAGGGAATTATCCCCGGGGAGCTGTTTTTT.